These T cell receptor beta chains were read from a single sample in a study of T cells in Graves' hyperthyroidism and ophthalmopathy. MiXCR, run by TCRdb on the multiplex PCR reads, gives a single entry per CDR3 protein. The table includes about 570,000 distinct CDR3 sequences, 12% to 15% detected once. The specimen sequenced was blood. These receptors came from a middle-aged woman with Graves' hyperthyroidism. The CDR3 runs from the conserved cysteine through the conserved F or W. The order of the fields is CDR3 protein, V gene, J gene.

CASSYLSGPRQKGTGDRETQYF	TRBV6-9	TRBJ2-5
CASSRRSQGAQTQYF	TRBV27	TRBJ2-5
CASSSFGTGYESDTQYF	TRBV28	TRBJ2-3
CASIGLAGEQFF	TRBV2	TRBJ2-1
CASTDRTGTENEKLFF	TRBV28	TRBJ1-4
CASSYSMVAGAGTYEQYF	TRBV6-5	TRBJ2-7
CASRKFRGAGRPNEQFF	TRBV27	TRBJ2-1
CASSEVVGANVLTF	TRBV2	TRBJ2-6
CSVEESPFEQYF	TRBV29-1	TRBJ2-7
CASSQGGIYNEQFF	TRBV3-1	TRBJ2-1
CASSLLQGRSNEQFF	TRBV5-1	TRBJ2-1
CASWEGTLEAFF	TRBV28	TRBJ1-1
CASSLDRAGYEQYF	TRBV11-2	TRBJ2-7
CASLWGPGNEQFF	TRBV28	TRBJ2-1
CASNQSSSYEQYF	TRBV3-1	TRBJ2-7